A selection of T cell receptor beta chains follows, all from one sample in a study of cytomegalovirus exposure and HLA in healthy donors. Only in-frame clones appear in the TCRdb table, and some are missing; sequencing was by immunoSEQ multiplex PCR. The repertoire holds roughly 160,000 clones, with 75% as singletons. Sequenced: PBMCs. The source of these receptors is a female donor in good health and CMV-seronegative. The CDR3 runs from the conserved cysteine through the conserved F or W. Each record gives: J gene, clone size, D gene, V gene, CDR3 protein, CDR3 DNA. D genes are given only for firm matches. Rows may omit the clone size; those that give it use once, few, many or a size class.

J: TRBJ2-7; size: NA; D: TRBD1; V: TRBV11-2; CDR3: CASSLVGGQASEEQYF; DNA: TGTGCCAGCAGCTTAGTCGGGGGACAGGCCTCTGAGGAGCAGTACTTC
J: TRBJ2-1; size: once; D: TRBD2; V: TRBV6-5; CDR3: CASGKGLAGVNEQFF; DNA: TGTGCCAGCGGGAAGGGACTAGCGGGAGTCAATGAGCAGTTCTTC
J: TRBJ2-1; size: once; D: NA; V: TRBV4-2; CDR3: CASSQDGGIGEQFF; DNA: TGTGCCAGCAGCCAAGATGGGGGGATCGGTGAGCAGTTCTTC
J: TRBJ1-1; size: NA; D: TRBD1; V: TRBV6-1; CDR3: CASSRQGPNTEAFF; DNA: TGTGCCAGCAGTCGACAGGGGCCCAACACTGAAGCTTTCTTT
J: TRBJ1-2; size: NA; D: TRBD1; V: TRBV4-3; CDR3: CASSQEGRGHLLYGYTF; DNA: TGCGCCAGCAGCCAAGAAGGCAGGGGGCACCTTCTCTATGGCTACACCTTC
J: TRBJ2-3; size: NA; D: TRBD2; V: TRBV6-5; CDR3: CASSWTSGNADTQYF; DNA: TGTGCCAGCAGTTGGACTAGCGGGAACGCAGATACGCAGTATTTT
J: TRBJ2-7; size: NA; D: TRBD1; V: TRBV7-9; CDR3: CASSVGTGVEQYF; DNA: TGTGCCAGCAGCGTCGGGACAGGGGTCGAGCAGTACTTC
J: TRBJ1-2; size: once; D: NA; V: TRBV27; CDR3: CASSLFAGASLNGYTF; DNA: TGTGCCAGCAGTTTATTTGCAGGGGCCTCCCTTAATGGCTACACCTTC
J: TRBJ2-7; size: few; D: TRBD2; V: TRBV9; CDR3: CASSAGGGRPYEQYF; DNA: TGTGCCAGCAGCGCGGGGGGGGGCCGCCCCTACGAGCAGTACTTC
J: TRBJ1-1; size: NA; D: NA; V: TRBV28; CDR3: CASRPTEPEAFF; DNA: TGTGCCAGCAGACCGACGGAGCCTGAAGCTTTCTTT
J: TRBJ2-5; size: NA; D: NA; V: TRBV7-6; CDR3: CASSRGTVETQYF; DNA: TGTGCCAGCAGCCGGGGGACAGTAGAGACCCAGTACTTC
J: TRBJ2-7; size: NA; D: NA; V: TRBV2; CDR3: CASRGDTDYEQYF; DNA: TGTGCCAGCAGGGGCGACACCGACTACGAGCAGTACTTC
J: TRBJ2-2; size: NA; D: TRBD1; V: TRBV4-3; CDR3: CASSQVGQGSLELFF; DNA: TGCGCCAGCAGCCAAGTGGGACAGGGATCGTTGGAGCTGTTTTTT
J: TRBJ2-3; size: NA; D: NA; V: TRBV18; CDR3: CASSPRTVGSTDTQYF; DNA: TGTGCCAGCTCACCACGCACGGTCGGGTCAACAGATACGCAGTATTTT
J: TRBJ1-2; size: few; D: NA; V: TRBV29-1; CDR3: CSVPQTAHYTF; DNA: TGCAGCGTCCCCCAGACTGCGCACTACACCTTC
J: TRBJ2-1; size: NA; D: TRBD1; V: TRBV29-1; CDR3: CSVEGRDRYNEQFF; DNA: TGCAGCGTTGAAGGCCGGGACAGATACAATGAGCAGTTCTTC
J: TRBJ1-3; size: NA; D: TRBD1; V: TRBV6-6; CDR3: CASILQGASGNTIYF; DNA: TGTGCCAGCATACTACAGGGGGCCTCTGGAAACACCATATATTTT
J: TRBJ2-7; size: NA; D: TRBD2; V: TRBV7-2; CDR3: CASSLGTSGTYEQYF; DNA: TGTGCCAGCAGCTTAGGGACTAGCGGGACGTACGAGCAGTACTTC
J: TRBJ2-2; size: NA; D: NA; V: TRBV4-3; CDR3: CASSPRGSGELFF; DNA: TGCGCCAGCAGCCCCCGAGGGTCCGGGGAGCTGTTTTTT
J: TRBJ1-1; size: NA; D: NA; V: TRBV6-1; CDR3: CAGQESGNTEAFF; DNA: TGTGCCGGTCAGGAAAGCGGGAACACTGAAGCTTTCTTT
J: TRBJ2-5; size: NA; D: TRBD1; V: TRBV9; CDR3: CASSVAPRTGGRSETQYF; DNA: TGTGCCAGCAGCGTAGCCCCCCGGACAGGGGGGCGTTCGGAGACCCAGTACTTC
J: TRBJ2-1; size: NA; D: TRBD2; V: TRBV5-4; CDR3: CASTGLAAGSYNEQFF; DNA: TGTGCCAGCACCGGACTAGCGGCCGGCTCCTACAATGAGCAGTTCTTC
J: TRBJ1-1; size: few; D: NA; V: TRBV5-4; CDR3: CASSLDGGTEAFF; DNA: TGTGCCAGCAGCTTGGACGGGGGGACTGAAGCTTTCTTT